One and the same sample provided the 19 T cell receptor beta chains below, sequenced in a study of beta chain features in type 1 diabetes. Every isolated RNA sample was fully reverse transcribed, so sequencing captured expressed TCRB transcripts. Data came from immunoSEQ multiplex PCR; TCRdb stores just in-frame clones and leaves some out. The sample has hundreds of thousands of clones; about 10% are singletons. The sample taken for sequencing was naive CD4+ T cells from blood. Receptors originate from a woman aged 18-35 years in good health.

This CDR3 reads CSVWTGKAQIRTDTQYF. The DNA of the CDR3 is TGCAGCGTCTGGACAGGGAAGGCGCAAATCCGCACAGATACGCAGTATTTT. The chain is built from TRBV29-1 and TRBJ2-3; 8 bases line up with TRBD1. V gave up 6 bases and J gave up 1 base; unmatched junction bases: 15. Germline assignment: CDR1 SQVTM and CDR2 ANQGSEA. The CDR3 extends over 17 amino acids.

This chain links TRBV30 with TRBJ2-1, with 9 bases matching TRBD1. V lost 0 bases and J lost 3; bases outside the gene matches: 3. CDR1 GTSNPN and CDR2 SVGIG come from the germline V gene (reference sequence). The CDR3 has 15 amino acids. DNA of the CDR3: TGTGCCTGGAGTGTAGGGACAGGGAACTACAATGAGCAGTTCTTC. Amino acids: CAWSVGTGNYNEQFF.

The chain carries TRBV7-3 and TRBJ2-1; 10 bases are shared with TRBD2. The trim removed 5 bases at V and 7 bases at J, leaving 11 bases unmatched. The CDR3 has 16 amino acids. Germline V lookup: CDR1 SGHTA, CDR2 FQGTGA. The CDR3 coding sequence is TGTGCCAGCAGCGGAAACGTCCTAGCGGGAGCAAATGAGCAGTTCTTC. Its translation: CASSGNVLAGANEQFF. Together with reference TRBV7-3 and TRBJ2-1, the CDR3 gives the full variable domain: GAGVSQTPSNKVTEKGKYVELRCDPISGHTALYWYRQSLGQGPEFLIYFQGTGAADDSGLPNDRFFAVRPEGSVSTLKIQRTERGDSAVYLCASSGNVLAGANEQFFGPGTRLTVL.

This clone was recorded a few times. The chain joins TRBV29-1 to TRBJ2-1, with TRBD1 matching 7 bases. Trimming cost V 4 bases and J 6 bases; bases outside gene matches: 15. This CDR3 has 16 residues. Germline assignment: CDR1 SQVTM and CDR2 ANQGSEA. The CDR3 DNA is TGCAGCGTTGCAGGGGGACCCCGCACTCCCTCCAATGAGCAGTTCTTC. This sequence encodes CSVAGGPRTPSNEQFF.

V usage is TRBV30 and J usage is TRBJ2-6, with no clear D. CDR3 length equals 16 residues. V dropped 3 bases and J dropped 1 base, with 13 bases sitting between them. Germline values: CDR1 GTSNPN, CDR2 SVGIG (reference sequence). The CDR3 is CAWSLGMKSGANVLTF. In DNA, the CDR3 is TGTGCCTGGAGCCTGGGGATGAAGTCTGGGGCCAACGTCCTGACTTTC.

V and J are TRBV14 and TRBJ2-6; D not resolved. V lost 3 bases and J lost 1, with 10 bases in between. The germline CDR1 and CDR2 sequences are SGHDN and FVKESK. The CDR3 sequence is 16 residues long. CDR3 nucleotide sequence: TGTGCCAGCAGCCATTTTGGGGTATCTGGGGCCAACGTCCTGACTTTC. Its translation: CASSHFGVSGANVLTF.

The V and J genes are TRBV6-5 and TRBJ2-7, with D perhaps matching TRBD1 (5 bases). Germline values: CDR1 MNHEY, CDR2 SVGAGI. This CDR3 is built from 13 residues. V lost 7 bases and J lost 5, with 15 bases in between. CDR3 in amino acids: CASKNRLAHEQYF. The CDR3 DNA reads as TGTGCCAGCAAAAACAGGCTTGCCCACGAGCAGTACTTC.

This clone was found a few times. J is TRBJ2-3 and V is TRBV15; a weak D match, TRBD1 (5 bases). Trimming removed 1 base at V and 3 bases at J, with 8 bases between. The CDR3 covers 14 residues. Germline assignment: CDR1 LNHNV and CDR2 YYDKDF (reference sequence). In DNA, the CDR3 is TGTGCCACCAGCAGAGTTGGGGCTACAGATACGCAGTATTTT. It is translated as CATSRVGATDTQYF.

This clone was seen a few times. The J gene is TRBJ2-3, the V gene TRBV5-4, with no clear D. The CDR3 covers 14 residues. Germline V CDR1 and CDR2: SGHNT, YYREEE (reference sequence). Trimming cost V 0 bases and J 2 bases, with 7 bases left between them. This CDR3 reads CASSLVAVTDTQYF. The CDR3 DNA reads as TGTGCCAGCAGCTTGGTTGCCGTCACAGATACGCAGTATTTT.

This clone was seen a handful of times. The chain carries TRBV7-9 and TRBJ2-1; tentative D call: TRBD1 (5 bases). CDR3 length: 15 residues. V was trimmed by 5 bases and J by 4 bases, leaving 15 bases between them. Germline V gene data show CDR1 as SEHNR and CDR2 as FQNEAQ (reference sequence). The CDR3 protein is CASSVQGWAYNEQFF. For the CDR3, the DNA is TGTGCCAGCAGCGTCCAGGGTTGGGCTTACAATGAGCAGTTCTTC.

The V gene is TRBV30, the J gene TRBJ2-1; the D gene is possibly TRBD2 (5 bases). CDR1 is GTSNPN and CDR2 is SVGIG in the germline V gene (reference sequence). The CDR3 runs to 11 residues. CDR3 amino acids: CIGGSYNEQFF. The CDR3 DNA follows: TGTATCGGAGGCTCCTACAATGAGCAGTTCTTC.

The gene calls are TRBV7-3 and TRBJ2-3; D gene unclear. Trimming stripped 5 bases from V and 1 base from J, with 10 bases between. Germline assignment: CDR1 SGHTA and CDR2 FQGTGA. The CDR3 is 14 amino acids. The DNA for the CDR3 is TGTGCCAGCAGCCCCTTCGGTGGCACAGATACGCAGTATTTT. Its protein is CASSPFGGTDTQYF.

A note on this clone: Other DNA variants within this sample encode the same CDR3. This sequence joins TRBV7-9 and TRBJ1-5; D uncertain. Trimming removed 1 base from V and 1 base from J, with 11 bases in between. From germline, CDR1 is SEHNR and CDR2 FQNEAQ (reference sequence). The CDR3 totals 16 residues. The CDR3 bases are TGTGCCAGCAGCTTAGGGTCCGGCAGGAGCAATCAGCCCCAGCATTTT. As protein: CASSLGSGRSNQPQHF. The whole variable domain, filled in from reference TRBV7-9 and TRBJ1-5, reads DTGVSQNPRHKITKRGQNVTFRCDPISEHNRLYWYRQTLGQGPEFLTYFQNEAQLEKSRLLSDRFSAERPKGSFSTLEIQRTEQGDSAMYLCASSLGSGRSNQPQHFGDGTRLSIL.

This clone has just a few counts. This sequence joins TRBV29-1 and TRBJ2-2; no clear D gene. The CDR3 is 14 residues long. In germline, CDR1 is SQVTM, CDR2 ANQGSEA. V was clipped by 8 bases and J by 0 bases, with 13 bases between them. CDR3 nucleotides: TGCAGCATCCTTCCTCCTTCGAACACCGGGGAGCTGTTTTTT. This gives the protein CSILPPSNTGELFF.

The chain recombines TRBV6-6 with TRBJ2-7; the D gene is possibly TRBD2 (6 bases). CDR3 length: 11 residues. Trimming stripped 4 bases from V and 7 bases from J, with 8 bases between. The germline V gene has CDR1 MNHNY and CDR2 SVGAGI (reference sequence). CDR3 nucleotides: TGTGCCAGCAGTTCCGGGAGAGAGCAGTACGTC. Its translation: CASSSGREQYV.

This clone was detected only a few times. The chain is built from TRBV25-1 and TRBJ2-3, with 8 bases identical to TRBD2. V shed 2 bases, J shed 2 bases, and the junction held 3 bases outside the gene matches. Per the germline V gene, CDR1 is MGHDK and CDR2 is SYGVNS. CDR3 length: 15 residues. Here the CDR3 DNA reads TGTGCCAGCAGTGAAGCGGGGGGTTACACAGATACGCAGTATTTT. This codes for CASSEAGGYTDTQYF.

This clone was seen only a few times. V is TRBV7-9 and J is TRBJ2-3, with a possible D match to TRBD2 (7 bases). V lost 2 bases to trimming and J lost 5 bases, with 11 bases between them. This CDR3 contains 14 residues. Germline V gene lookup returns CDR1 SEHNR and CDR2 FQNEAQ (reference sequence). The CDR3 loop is CASSLLGGGDTQYF. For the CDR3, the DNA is TGTGCCAGCAGCTTACTGGGAGGGGGAGATACGCAGTATTTT.

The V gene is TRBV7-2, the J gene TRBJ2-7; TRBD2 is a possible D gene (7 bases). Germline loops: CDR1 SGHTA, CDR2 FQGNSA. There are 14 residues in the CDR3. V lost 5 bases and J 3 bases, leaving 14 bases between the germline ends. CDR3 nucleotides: TGTGCCAGCAGCCCCGGGGGGCTGAACTACGAGCAGTACTTC. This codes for CASSPGGLNYEQYF.

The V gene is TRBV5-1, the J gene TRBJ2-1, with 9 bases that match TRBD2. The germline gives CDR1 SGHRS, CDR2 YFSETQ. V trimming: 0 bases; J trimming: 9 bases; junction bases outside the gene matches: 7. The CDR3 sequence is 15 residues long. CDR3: CASSLASGTIGEQFF. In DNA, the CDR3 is TGCGCCAGCAGCTTGGCTAGCGGGACTATAGGTGAGCAGTTCTTC.